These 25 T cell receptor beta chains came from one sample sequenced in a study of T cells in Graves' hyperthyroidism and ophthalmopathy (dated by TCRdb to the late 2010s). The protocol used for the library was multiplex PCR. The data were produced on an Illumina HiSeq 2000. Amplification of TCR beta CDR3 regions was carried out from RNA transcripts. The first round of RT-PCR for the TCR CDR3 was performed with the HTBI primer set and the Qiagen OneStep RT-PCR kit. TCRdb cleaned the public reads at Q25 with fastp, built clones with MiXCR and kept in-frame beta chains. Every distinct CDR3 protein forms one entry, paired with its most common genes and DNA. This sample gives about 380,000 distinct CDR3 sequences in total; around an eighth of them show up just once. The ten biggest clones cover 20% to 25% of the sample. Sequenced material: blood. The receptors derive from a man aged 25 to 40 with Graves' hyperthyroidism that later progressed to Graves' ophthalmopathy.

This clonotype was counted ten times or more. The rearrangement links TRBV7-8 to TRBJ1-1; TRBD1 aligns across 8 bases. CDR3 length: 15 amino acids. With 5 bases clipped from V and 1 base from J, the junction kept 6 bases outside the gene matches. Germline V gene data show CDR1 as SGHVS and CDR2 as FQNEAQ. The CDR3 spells CASSTGQVGNTEAFF. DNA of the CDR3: TGTGCCAGCAGCACGGGACAGGTAGGGAACACTGAAGCTTTCTTT.

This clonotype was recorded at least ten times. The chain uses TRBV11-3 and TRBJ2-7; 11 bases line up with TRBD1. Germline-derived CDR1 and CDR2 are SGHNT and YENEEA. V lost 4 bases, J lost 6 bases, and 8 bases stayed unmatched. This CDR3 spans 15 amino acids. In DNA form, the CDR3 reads TGTGCCAGCAGCTCCAACCCCGGACAGGGGGCCGAGCAGTACTTC. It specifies CASSSNPGQGAEQYF.

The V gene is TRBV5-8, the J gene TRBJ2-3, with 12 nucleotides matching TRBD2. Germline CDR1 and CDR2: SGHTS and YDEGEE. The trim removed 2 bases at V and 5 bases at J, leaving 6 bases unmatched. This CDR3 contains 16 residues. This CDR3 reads CASSFRTSGDIDTQYF. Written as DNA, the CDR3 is TGTGCCAGCAGCTTCAGGACTAGCGGGGATATAGATACGCAGTATTTT. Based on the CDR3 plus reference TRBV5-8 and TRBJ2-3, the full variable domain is EAGVTQSPTHLIKTRGQQATLRCSPISGHTSVYWYQQALGLGLQFLLWYDEGEERNRGNFPPRFSGRQFPNYSSELNVNALELEDSALYLCASSFRTSGDIDTQYFGPGTRLTVL.

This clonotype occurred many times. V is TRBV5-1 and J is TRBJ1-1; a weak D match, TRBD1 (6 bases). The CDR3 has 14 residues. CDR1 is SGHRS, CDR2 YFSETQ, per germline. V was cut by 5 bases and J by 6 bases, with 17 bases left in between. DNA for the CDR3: TGCGCCAGCAGTCGAATTCGACAGGTCCCTGAAGCTTTCTTT. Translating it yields CASSRIRQVPEAFF.

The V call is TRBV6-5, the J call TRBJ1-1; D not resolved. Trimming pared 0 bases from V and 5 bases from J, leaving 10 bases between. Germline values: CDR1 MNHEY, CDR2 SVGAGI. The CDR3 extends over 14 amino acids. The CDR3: CASSYSLGKTEAFF. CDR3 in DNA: TGTGCCAGCAGTTACTCTTTGGGGAAAACTGAAGCTTTCTTT.

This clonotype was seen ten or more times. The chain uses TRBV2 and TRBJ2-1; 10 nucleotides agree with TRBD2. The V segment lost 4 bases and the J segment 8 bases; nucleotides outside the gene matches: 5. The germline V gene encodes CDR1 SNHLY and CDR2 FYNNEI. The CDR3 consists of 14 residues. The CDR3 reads CASSGLAGGDEQFF. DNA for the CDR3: TGTGCCAGCAGTGGACTAGCGGGTGGGGATGAGCAGTTCTTC.

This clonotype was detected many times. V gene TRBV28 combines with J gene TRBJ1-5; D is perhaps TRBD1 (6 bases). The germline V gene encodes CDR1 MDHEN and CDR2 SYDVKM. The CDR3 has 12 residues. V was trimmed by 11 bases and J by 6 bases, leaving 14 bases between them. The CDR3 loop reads CAGGAGVQPQHF. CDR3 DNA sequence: TGTGCCGGGGGGGCAGGGGTTCAGCCCCAGCATTTT.

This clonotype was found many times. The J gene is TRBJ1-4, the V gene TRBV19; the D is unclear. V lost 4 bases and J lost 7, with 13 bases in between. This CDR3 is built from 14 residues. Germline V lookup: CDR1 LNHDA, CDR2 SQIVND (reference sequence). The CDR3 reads CASSSGRFGEKLFF. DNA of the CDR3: TGTGCCAGTAGTAGTGGAAGATTCGGTGAAAAACTGTTTTTT.

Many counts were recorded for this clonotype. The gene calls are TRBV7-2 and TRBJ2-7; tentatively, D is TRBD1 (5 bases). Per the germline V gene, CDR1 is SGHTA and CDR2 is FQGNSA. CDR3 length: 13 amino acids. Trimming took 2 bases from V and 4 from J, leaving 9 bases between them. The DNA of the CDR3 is TGTGCCAGCAGCTTATTCAAGGGGTACGAGCAGTACTTC. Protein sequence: CASSLFKGYEQYF.

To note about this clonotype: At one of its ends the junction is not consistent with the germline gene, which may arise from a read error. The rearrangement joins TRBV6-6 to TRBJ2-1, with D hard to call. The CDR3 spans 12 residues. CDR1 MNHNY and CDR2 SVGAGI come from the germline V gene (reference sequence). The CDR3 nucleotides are TGTGCCAGCAGTTACTCCCACAATGAGCAGTTCTTC. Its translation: CASSYSHNEQFF.

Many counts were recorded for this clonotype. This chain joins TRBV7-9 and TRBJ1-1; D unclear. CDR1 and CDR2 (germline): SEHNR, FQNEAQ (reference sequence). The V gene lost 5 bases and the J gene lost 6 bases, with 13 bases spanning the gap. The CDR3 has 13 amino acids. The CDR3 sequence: CASSPGGLAEAFF. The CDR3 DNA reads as TGTGCCAGCAGCCCGGGAGGGCTAGCTGAAGCTTTCTTT.

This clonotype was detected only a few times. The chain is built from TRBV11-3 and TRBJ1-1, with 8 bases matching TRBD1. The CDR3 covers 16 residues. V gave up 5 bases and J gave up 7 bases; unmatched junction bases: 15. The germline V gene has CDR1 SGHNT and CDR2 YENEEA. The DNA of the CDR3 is TGTGCCAGCAGCACGACGAGGGGCCAGGGGGCGGATGAAGCTTTCTTT. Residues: CASSTTRGQGADEAFF.

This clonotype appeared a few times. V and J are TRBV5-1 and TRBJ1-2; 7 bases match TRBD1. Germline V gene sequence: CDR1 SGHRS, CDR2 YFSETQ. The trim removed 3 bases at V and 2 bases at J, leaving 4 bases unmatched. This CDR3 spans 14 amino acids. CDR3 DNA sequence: TGCGCCAGCAGCTGGGACAGTCCAAACTATGGCTACACCTTC. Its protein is CASSWDSPNYGYTF.

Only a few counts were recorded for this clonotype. The CDR3: CASSGYQETQYF. The CDR3 nucleotides read TGTGCCAGCAGCGGATACCAAGAGACCCAGTACTTC. V usage is TRBV6-1 and J usage is TRBJ2-5, with D unclear. Germline loops: CDR1 MNHNS, CDR2 SASEGT. This CDR3 comprises 12 residues. V gave up 6 bases and J gave up 0 bases, with 5 bases separating them.

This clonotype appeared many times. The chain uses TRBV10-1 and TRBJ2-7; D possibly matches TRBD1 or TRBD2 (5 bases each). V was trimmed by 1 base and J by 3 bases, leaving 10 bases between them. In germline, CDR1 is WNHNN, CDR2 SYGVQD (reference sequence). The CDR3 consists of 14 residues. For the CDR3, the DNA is TGCGCCAGCAGTGAGTTTGTGGGACGCTACGAGCAGTACTTC. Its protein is CASSEFVGRYEQYF.

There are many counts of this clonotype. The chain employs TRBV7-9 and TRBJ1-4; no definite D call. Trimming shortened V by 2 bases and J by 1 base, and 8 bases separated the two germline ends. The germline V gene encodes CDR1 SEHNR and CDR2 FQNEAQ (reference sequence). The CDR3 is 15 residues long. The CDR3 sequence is CASSLLGQTNEKLFF. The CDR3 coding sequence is TGTGCCAGCAGCTTACTCGGGCAAACTAATGAAAAACTGTTTTTT.

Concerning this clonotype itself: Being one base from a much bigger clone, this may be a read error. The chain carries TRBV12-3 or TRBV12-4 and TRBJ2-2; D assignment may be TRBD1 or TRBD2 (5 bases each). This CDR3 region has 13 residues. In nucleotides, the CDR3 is TGTGCCAGCAGTCCTCGGGGCACCGAGGAGCTGTTTTTT. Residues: CASSPRGTEELFF.

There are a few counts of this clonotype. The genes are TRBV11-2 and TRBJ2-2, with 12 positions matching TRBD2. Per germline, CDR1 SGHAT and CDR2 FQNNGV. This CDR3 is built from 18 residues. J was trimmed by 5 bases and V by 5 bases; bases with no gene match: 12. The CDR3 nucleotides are TGTGCCAGCAGCGCACCCAAGACTAGCGGGGGCGGGACCGGGGAGCTGTTTTTT. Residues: CASSAPKTSGGGTGELFF.

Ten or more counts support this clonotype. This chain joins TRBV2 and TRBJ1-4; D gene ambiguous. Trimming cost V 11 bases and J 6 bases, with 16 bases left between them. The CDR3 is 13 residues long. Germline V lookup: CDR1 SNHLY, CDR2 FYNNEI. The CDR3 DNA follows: TGTGCCTCTAAGCGGTTGGGCTATGAAAAACTGTTTTTT. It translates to CASKRLGYEKLFF.

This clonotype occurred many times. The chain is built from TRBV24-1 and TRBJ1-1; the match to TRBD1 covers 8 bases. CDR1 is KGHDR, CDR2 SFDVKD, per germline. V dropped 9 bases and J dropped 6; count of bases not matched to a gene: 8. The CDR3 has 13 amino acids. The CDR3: CATRGQGRAEAFF. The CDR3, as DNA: TGTGCCACCCGAGGACAGGGACGCGCTGAAGCTTTCTTT.

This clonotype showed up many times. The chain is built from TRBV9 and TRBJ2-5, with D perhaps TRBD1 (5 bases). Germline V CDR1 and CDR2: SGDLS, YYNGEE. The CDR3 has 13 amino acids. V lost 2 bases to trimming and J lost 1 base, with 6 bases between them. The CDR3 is CASSVDSQETQYF. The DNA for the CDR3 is TGTGCCAGCAGCGTCGACAGCCAAGAGACCCAGTACTTC.

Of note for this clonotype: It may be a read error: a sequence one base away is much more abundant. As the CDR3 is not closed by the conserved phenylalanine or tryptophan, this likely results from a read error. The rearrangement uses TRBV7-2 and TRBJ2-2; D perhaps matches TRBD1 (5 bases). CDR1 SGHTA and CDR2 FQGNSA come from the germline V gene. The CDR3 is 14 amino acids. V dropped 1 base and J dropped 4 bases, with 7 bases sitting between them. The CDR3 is CASSLDRITGELFV. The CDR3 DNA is TGTGCCAGCAGCTTAGACAGGATCACCGGGGAGCTGTTTGTT.

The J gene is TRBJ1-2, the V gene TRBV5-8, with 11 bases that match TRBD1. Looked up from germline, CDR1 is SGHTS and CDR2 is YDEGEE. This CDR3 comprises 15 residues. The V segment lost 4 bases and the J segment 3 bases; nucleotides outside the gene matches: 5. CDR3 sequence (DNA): TGTGCCAGCAGCATCGGACAGGGGGCTCACTATGGCTACACCTTC. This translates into CASSIGQGAHYGYTF.

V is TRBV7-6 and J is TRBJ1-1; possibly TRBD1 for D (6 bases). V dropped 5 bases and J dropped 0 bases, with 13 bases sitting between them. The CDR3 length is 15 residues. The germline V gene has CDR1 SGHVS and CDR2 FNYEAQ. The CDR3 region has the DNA TGTGCCAGCAGCCGAAGAGGACAGCTGAACACTGAAGCTTTCTTT. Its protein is CASSRRGQLNTEAFF.

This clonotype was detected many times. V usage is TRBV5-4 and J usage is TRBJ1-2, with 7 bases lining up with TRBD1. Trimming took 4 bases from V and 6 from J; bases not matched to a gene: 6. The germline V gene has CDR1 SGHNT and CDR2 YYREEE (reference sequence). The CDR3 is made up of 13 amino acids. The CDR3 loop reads CASSHGTEHGYTF. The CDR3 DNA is TGTGCCAGCAGCCACGGGACAGAGCATGGCTACACCTTC.